Described below is a single T cell receptor beta chain sequence and its context. The antigen is not known. The data derive from a study of cytomegalovirus exposure and HLA in healthy donors. Study-level background: A data release that came early held roughly 90 million unique TCRs from HLA-typed donors. Overall study findings and caveats: Later on, a genetic analysis was performed. It linked a missense variant in DCLRE1C with V- and J-gene trimming of TCR beta.

Whereas donors were nominally healthy upon sampling, unrecorded immune exposures were probable. PCR employed 60 Vbeta and 13 Jbeta primers. TCRdb's copy holds only in-frame clones and misses some; the assay was immunoSEQ multiplex PCR. The sample comprises under 120,000 clones, more than 60% of which are singletons, and 5.2% rests with the top ten. The sequenced sample consisted of PBMCs. The TCR sequence derives from a female donor in good health and CMV-seropositive.

DNA for the CDR3: TGTGCCTGGAGAAACCAGCGGGTGGGGAATGAGCAGTTCTTC. It encodes CAWRNQRVGNEQFF. This rearrangement joins TRBV30 to TRBJ2-1, with a weak D call TRBD2 (6 bases). The CDR3 contains 14 residues. V gave up 3 bases and J gave up 7 bases, with 16 bases separating them. Per germline, CDR1 GTSNPN and CDR2 SVGIG (reference sequence).